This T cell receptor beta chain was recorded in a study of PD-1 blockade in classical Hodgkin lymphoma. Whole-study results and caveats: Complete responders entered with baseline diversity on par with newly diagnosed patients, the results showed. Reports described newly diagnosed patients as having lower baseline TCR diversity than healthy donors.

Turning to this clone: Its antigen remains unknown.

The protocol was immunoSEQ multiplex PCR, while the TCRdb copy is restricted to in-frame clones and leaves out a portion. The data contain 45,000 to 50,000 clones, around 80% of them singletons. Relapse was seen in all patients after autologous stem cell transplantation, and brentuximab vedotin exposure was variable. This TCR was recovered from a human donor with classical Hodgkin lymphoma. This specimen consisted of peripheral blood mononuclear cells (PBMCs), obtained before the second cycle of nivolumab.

The CDR3 DNA reads as TGTGCCACCAGCGCCGGGTATTCACCCCTCCACTTT. It codes for CATSAGYSPLHF. This chain uses TRBV15 with TRBJ1-6; no reliable D call. CDR1 LNHNV and CDR2 YYDKDF come from the germline V gene (reference sequence). The CDR3 is 12 amino acids. Deletions cut 5 bases from V and 8 bases from J, with 7 bases between.